This TCR beta chain comes out of a study of neurological immune-mediated disorders. Germline CDR1 and CDR2: MNHEY and SVGAGI. The germline V and J ends were trimmed by 7 bases and 5 bases, with 14 bases remaining between them. The CDR3 runs to 13 residues. 5'RACE with 10-nucleotide random UMIs produced the cDNA. TCRdb itself ran the 5' RACE reads through MiXCR, one entry per CDR3 protein. This table holds tens of thousands of distinct CDR3 sequences, under 2.5% found once. The sample holds many counts of this clonotype. The genes are TRBV6-5 and TRBJ1-1, with D hard to call. The source of this sequence is a man over 45 with multiple sclerosis. Source material: PBMCs. The DNA for the CDR3 is TGTGCCAGCAAGACGAGAACCGGGACTGAAGCTTTCTTT. As protein: CASKTRTGTEAFF.